Below are 16 T cell receptor beta chains sequenced from a single sample in a study of blood T cell repertoires in COVID-19. The repertoire was sequenced with immunoSEQ multiplex PCR; TCRdb's copy has only in-frame clones and lacks some. This table has 80,000 or so clones, roughly four fifths appearing once. Sequenced input: peripheral blood. Every receptor here comes from a human donor in a cohort sampled during active COVID-19.

This clone was recorded once. The genes are TRBV12-3 or TRBV12-4 and TRBJ2-5; tentatively, D is TRBD1 (5 bases). The length of the CDR3 is 13 residues. Trimming left V 5 bases short and J 3 bases short, with 10 bases between. The CDR3 coding sequence is TGTGCCAGCAGTGTGGACACAGAAGAGACCCAGTACTTC. Its protein is CASSVDTEETQYF.

DNA of the CDR3: TGCGCCAGCAGCTTCGGGGGAAACAATGAGCAGTTCTTC. It specifies CASSFGGNNEQFF. The chain is built from TRBV5-1 and TRBJ2-1, with D perhaps TRBD2 (6 bases). The germline V gene encodes CDR1 SGHRS and CDR2 YFSETQ. Trimming shortened V by 2 bases and J by 5 bases, and 8 bases separated the two germline ends. CDR3 length: 13 amino acids.

The J gene is TRBJ2-3, the V gene TRBV6-5; D is possibly TRBD2 (5 bases). The CDR3 sequence is 12 residues long. Germline V lookup: CDR1 MNHEY, CDR2 SVGAGI. The germline V and J ends were trimmed by 7 bases and 10 bases, with 15 bases remaining between them. CDR3 amino acids: CASNPREGAQYF. CDR3 DNA sequence: TGTGCCAGCAACCCTCGAGAGGGCGCGCAGTATTTT.

Only a few counts were recorded for this clone. This chain joins TRBV6-1 and TRBJ2-7; possibly TRBD1 for D (5 bases). This CDR3 has 16 residues. V lost 3 bases to trimming and J lost 3 bases, with 18 bases between them. Looked up from germline, CDR1 is MNHNS and CDR2 is SASEGT. The CDR3 loop is CASSESEAGISYEQYF. As DNA, the CDR3 is TGTGCCAGCAGTGAGTCAGAGGCAGGGATAAGCTACGAGCAGTACTTC.

V gene TRBV5-6 combines with J gene TRBJ2-7, with TRBD2 matching 7 bases. There are 15 residues in the CDR3. CDR1 and CDR2 from the germline V gene are SGHDT and YYEEEE. After removal of 4 bases from V and 2 bases from J, the junction contained 9 bases not matched to a gene. The CDR3 region is CASSISSGSTYEQYF. The CDR3 region has the DNA TGTGCCAGCAGCATTTCTAGCGGTTCCACCTACGAGCAGTACTTC. Using reference TRBV5-6 and TRBJ2-7 for the parts outside the CDR3, the full variable domain is DAGVTQSPTHLIKTRGQQVTLRCSPKSGHDTVSWYQQALGQGPQFIFQYYEEEERQRGNFPDRFSGHQFPNYSSELNVNALLLGDSALYLCASSISSGSTYEQYFGPGTRLTVT.

This sequence joins TRBV19 and TRBJ2-7; 8 bases agree with TRBD1. The V gene end was trimmed by 2 bases and the J gene end by 5 bases; junction bases not matched to a gene: 11. This CDR3 has 16 amino acids. Per the germline V gene, CDR1 is LNHDA and CDR2 is SQIVND (reference sequence). CDR3 DNA: TGTGCCAGTAGTATACGTCTAGGGACAGGTAACCACGAGCAGTACTTC. Amino acid sequence: CASSIRLGTGNHEQYF.

The genes are TRBV11-2 and TRBJ1-2; unclear D gene. This CDR3 is 14 amino acids long. Germline V gene sequence: CDR1 SGHAT, CDR2 FQNNGV. Deletions cut 0 bases from V and 4 bases from J, with 9 bases between. CDR3 sequence reads: CASSLDLAFYGYTF. The CDR3 bases are TGTGCCAGCAGCTTAGATCTGGCCTTCTATGGCTACACCTTC.

This chain uses TRBV7-9 with TRBJ1-3; TRBD1 matches 8 bases. V gave up 6 bases and J gave up 2 bases; unmatched junction bases: 3. The CDR3 spans 14 residues. CDR1 and CDR2 from the germline V gene are SEHNR and FQNEAQ (reference sequence). The CDR3 protein is CASRLQGAGNTIYF. CDR3 nucleotides: TGTGCCAGCAGGCTACAGGGGGCTGGAAACACCATATATTTT. Together with reference TRBV7-9 and TRBJ1-3, the CDR3 gives the full variable domain: DTGVSQNPRHKITKRGQNVTFRCDPISEHNRLYWYRQTLGQGPEFLTYFQNEAQLEKSRLLSDRFSAERPKGSFSTLEIQRTEQGDSAMYLCASRLQGAGNTIYFGEGSWLTVV.

This CDR3 reads CASSNPGQLNTEAFF. The CDR3, as DNA: TGTGCCAGCAGTAATCCGGGACAGCTGAACACTGAAGCTTTCTTT. The chain carries TRBV6-6 and TRBJ1-1; 7 bases match TRBD1. The V gene's germline CDR1 is MNHNY and CDR2 SVGAGI (reference sequence). With V trimmed by 5 bases and J by 0 bases, 6 bases remained unmatched. The CDR3 covers 15 residues.

Only a few counts were recorded for this clone. The chain links TRBV13 to TRBJ1-2, with 7 nucleotides matching TRBD1. This CDR3 has 15 residues. V shed 1 base and J 8 bases; nucleotides not matched to a gene: 10. Germline-derived CDR1 and CDR2 are PRHDT and FYEKMQ (reference sequence). The CDR3 loop is CASSLEVTGARGYTF. The CDR3 nucleotides read TGTGCCAGCAGCTTAGAAGTCACAGGGGCTAGAGGCTACACCTTC. The variable domain in full, with the rest retrieved from reference TRBV13 and TRBJ1-2, is AAGVIQSPRHLIKEKRETATLKCYPIPRHDTVYWYQQGPGQDPQFLISFYEKMQSDKGSIPDRFSAQQFSDYHSELNMSSLELGDSALYFCASSLEVTGARGYTFGSGTRLTVV.

The chain employs TRBV6-1 and TRBJ2-7, with D perhaps matching TRBD1 (5 bases). The CDR3 runs to 12 residues. Between the trimmed V and J ends, which lost 2 bases and 5 bases, there was a span of 7 bases. From germline, CDR1 is MNHNS and CDR2 SASEGT. The chain's CDR3 is CASSERGDEQYF. Written as DNA, the CDR3 is TGTGCCAGCAGTGAAAGGGGCGACGAGCAGTACTTC.

This chain joins TRBV14 and TRBJ1-2; D is unclear. Trimming shortened V by 0 bases and J by 3 bases, and 11 bases separated the two germline ends. Germline V gene data show CDR1 as SGHDN and CDR2 as FVKESK. The CDR3 runs to 15 residues. CDR3 in DNA: TGTGCCAGCAGCCAAGACCTGTTGGACTACTATGGCTACACCTTC. This encodes CASSQDLLDYYGYTF.

The chain has TRBV15 and TRBJ2-7, with a weak D call TRBD2 (7 bases). The CDR3 loop spans 15 amino acids. The germline gives CDR1 LNHNV, CDR2 YYDKDF (reference sequence). With 8 bases removed from V and 4 bases from J, the gap between germline ends came to 21 bases. Here the CDR3 reads CATRPRGGLLYEQYF. Here the CDR3 DNA reads TGTGCCACCCGGCCTAGGGGGGGCCTGCTATACGAGCAGTACTTC.

The rearrangement links TRBV7-3 to TRBJ1-1; D gene unclear. V was trimmed by 5 bases and J by 0 bases, leaving 7 bases between them. Germline values: CDR1 SGHTA, CDR2 FQGTGA. This CDR3 contains 13 residues. This CDR3 is CASSTDMNTEAFF. The CDR3 DNA reads TGTGCCAGCAGCACAGATATGAACACTGAAGCTTTCTTT.

V and J are TRBV2 and TRBJ1-2; D unresolved. Germline V gene sequence: CDR1 SNHLY, CDR2 FYNNEI. V lost 5 bases to trimming and J lost 8 bases, with 18 bases between them. CDR3 length: 14 amino acids. Here the CDR3 reads CASSNAGTSVGYTF. The DNA for the CDR3 is TGTGCCAGCAGTAATGCAGGAACTTCGGTCGGCTACACCTTC.

The V and J genes are TRBV6-1 and TRBJ1-2; a weak D match, TRBD1 (6 bases). CDR3 length: 15 residues. Germline CDR1 is MNHNS and CDR2 is SASEGT. V gave up 1 base and J gave up 2 bases, with 11 bases separating them. The CDR3 reads CASSEGGGLNYGYTF. CDR3 coding DNA: TGTGCCAGCAGTGAAGGGGGGGGCTTGAACTATGGCTACACCTTC.